This entry is about one T cell receptor beta chain. The antigen remains unidentified. The data derive from a study of beta chain features in type 1 diabetes. Study overall: Examined across all samples were about 110 million sorted cells.

Broader study findings: Significant though moderate, a shortening of TCRB CDR3s appeared in all four CD4+ subsets of Type 1 diabetes patients. Naive, central memory and Treg TCRB repertoires seemed to resemble each other more closely in patients than they did in healthy donors.

cDNA synthesis used the whole RNA isolate, giving expressed TCRB sequences. TCRdb's copy holds only in-frame clones and misses some; the assay was immunoSEQ multiplex PCR. In the table there are 52,000 or so clones, 50% to 55% of which are singletons. This CDR3 has 15 amino acids. V was cut by 3 bases and J by 3 bases, with 16 bases left in between. Per the germline V gene, CDR1 is SGDLS and CDR2 is YYNGEE. The chain recombines TRBV9 with TRBJ2-7; tentative D call: TRBD2 (5 bases). The sequence derives from a woman in her 40s with type 1 diabetes. Sequenced material: Tregs from blood. CDR3 region: CASSAGLASIYEQYF. The DNA of the CDR3 is TGTGCCAGCAGCGCGGGGTTGGCGTCGATCTACGAGCAGTACTTC.